Included here is one T cell receptor (beta chain) sequence, with context. There is no known antigen for this receptor. The same CDR3 also results from other DNA sequences found in this sample. The library was generated by the immunoSEQ multiplex PCR assay. For the multiplex PCR, a mixture combining 60 forward primers for TCR Vbeta segments and 13 reverse primers for TCR Jbeta segments was used. The CDR3 region of rearranged TCR beta genes was amplified from genomic DNA with a multiplex PCR assay. Amplified TCR beta libraries were sequenced as 87-base-pair reads on the Illumina HiSeq System. The source study handled its data this way. In a later analysis, tens of millions of unique TCR beta chains were counted across the roughly 670 repertoires, and roughly 11 million of these chains were shared by at least two donors. Raw reads were error-corrected and collapsed into unique sequences with a nearest-neighbor algorithm that merged closely related sequences to remove PCR and sequencing errors. CDR3 sequences were aligned to IMGT reference sequences to assign V, D and J gene segments. For a sequence to be retained, at least a six-nucleotide match to both a V gene segment and a J gene segment was required. A rearrangement was called productive if the CDR3 had no stop codons and remained in frame with V and J, and every other rearrangement was called non-productive. Following IMGT convention, CDR3 was defined as the stretch from the second conserved V-encoded cysteine to the conserved J-encoded phenylalanine. Sequences without an unambiguous match to a single V gene segment were excluded from the earlier analysis of a few hundred of the donors. In an earlier analysis of 587 of the donors, V segments were called functional above 56.7% productive rearrangements and were called segregating when the between-donor standard deviation exceeded 5%. A statistical classification framework was built for diagnosing cytomegalovirus status from the catalog of TCR beta chain sequences. V and J gene assignment, in a later analysis, came from comparing TCR nucleotide sequences with IMGT/GENE-DB human TR gene sequences. Using the TCRdist pipeline, a later analysis assigned CDR3 sequences along with most-parsimonious VDJ recombination scenarios. In a later analysis, each TCR beta chain was defined by its CDR3 amino acid sequence together with its V-gene family, and reads without a unique V-gene family were excluded. To address suspected cross-contamination and a sequencing artifact, a later analysis removed 550 to 750 highly shared, low-generation-probability nucleotide sequences. In a later analysis, a clonal expansion index was calculated for each public chain from normalized within-repertoire ranks of inferred template counts. A later analysis computed generation probabilities with a VDJ recombination model fitted to out-of-frame rearrangements, and checked the results against IGoR. In a later analysis, TCR-TCR, TCR-HLA and TCR-CMV co-occurrence was scored with hypergeometric tests, and a repertoire-size bias correction was applied to TCR pairs. To estimate false discovery rates, a later analysis permuted the HLA or CMV assignments 20 times. In a later analysis, co-occurring TCRs were grouped using DBSCAN, with TCRdist sequence similarity added in when clustering inside HLA-allele-positive subsets. Co-occurrence clustering excluded repertoires with fewer than 30,000 or more than 120,000 public chains, plus five with anomalous nucleotide sharing. TCRdb retrieved this table from immuneACCESS and kept in-frame rearrangements only. Not all clones are present; in checked studies, unresolved V genes account for under half, and no reason is known for the remainder. Clonal size and the V and J genes are those of that table, whereas D and trimming came from the DNA. Per the sample table, the count is around 100,000 clones. 6.8% of the sample lies in the top ten.

The sample belongs to a study of cytomegalovirus exposure and HLA in healthy donors (dated by TCRdb to 2016 to 2017). Notes on the research overall: An earlier analysis of more than 550 of the donors reported around 280 Gb of sequence data and approximately 120 million unique TCR beta sequences obtained from some 170 million T cells. Approximately 300 gigabases of sequencing data and roughly 80 million unique TCR sequences made up an early release that covered several hundred HLA-typed donors. Of the roughly 400 genotyped donors, approximately 83% fell in the genetic ancestry cluster associated with self-reported Caucasian donors. The study aimed to test whether cataloging public T cell receptors could reveal signatures of past pathogen exposure. The study profiled the T cell repertoires of under 700 subjects by immunosequencing and related them to cytomegalovirus serostatus. A separate validation cohort of 90 to 150 different subjects was used in addition to the 666-subject first cohort. The study combined high-throughput TCR immunosequencing, statistical association of individual TCRs with disease status, and machine learning to predict cytomegalovirus infection status. A later analysis re-analyzed previously published TCR beta repertoires from 660 or so donors and added high-resolution HLA genotyping to study TCR occurrence patterns. The later analysis used no new phenotypic data to find candidate immune exposures, relying instead on TCR beta sequences and their occurrence across donors. To decide whether each TCR beta V gene segment behaved as functional or pseudogenic, an earlier analysis of approximately 600 of the donors relied on high-throughput TCR beta sequencing. Donor age, sex, ethnicity and CMV serostatus were collected together with the repertoire data. Genome-wide SNP genotypes for about 60% of the roughly 700 donors were used in a later genetic analysis, which treated that subset as a discovery cohort. Every discovery cohort repertoire had been produced on one sequencing platform. Both class I and class II loci were covered by HLA typing, at four-digit resolution. The number of donors typed differed by locus, with about 629-630 for A, B, C, DRB1 and DQB1, 522 for DQA1, 600 to 610 for DPA1, and 450 to 480 for DPB1. About five DR-DQ haplotypes were handled as single units for association and clustering because linkage in the cohort was strong. Among around 400 genotyped donors of the cohort, an average of around 240,000 unique TCR beta nucleotide sequences was sequenced per donor, of which about 18% were non-productive. Overall study outcomes, separate from this receptor: Immune exposure information for the cohort was limited to CMV serostatus. A cluster of highly shared sequence variants was judged likely to be a technical artifact of the sequencing pipeline. Because HLA typing was missing for some donors at each locus, association tests included only the typed subset. Broadly in line with IMGT annotations, most TCR beta V segments showed up in productive rearrangements about 90% or about 30% of the time in an earlier analysis of roughly 590 of the donors. Across donors, most TCR sequences were observed very rarely, whereas some public TCRs were present in many individuals. The classifier was reported to diagnose cytomegalovirus status with high specificity and sensitivity in both the original cohort and the validation cohort. A total of 150 to 200 TCR beta chains were listed by the study as associated with cytomegalovirus. A later analysis reported that several top co-occurrence clusters appeared linked to parvovirus B19, influenza, CMV and Epstein-Barr virus. In a later genetic analysis, a missense DCLRE1C variant was associated with V-gene and J-gene trimming of TCR beta chains, and the association was replicated in an independent cohort. In a later analysis, TCR association rates were found to vary across HLA loci, with the most associated TCRs seen for DRB1 alleles and the fewest for HLA-C alleles. When HLA alleles, especially DR and DQ, strongly co-occurred, attributing TCR associations to individual alleles was difficult. In a later genetic analysis, fewer N-insertions in productive TCRs were reported among donors in an Asian-associated ancestry cluster than the roughly 700-donor mean. In vitro tests confirmed that a few of the cytomegalovirus-associated TCR beta chains recognize cytomegalovirus antigens. Linkage disequilibrium might explain the correlated functional status among segregating V segments, but an unknown experimental factor could not be excluded. The 87-base-pair reads could not distinguish some IMGT-functional V segments, including TRBV6-2 and TRBV6-3, so those segments were excluded. A further reported finding was that TCR beta sequences accurately predicted the HLA-A and HLA-B alleles for most subjects in the first cohort. In this cohort, only TCR beta chains were sequenced, and detectable features were limited by the absence of alpha or paired-chain data. According to the authors, the approach could potentially be generalized to other disease states and immunological phenotypes. Compared with equally common non-associated chains, HLA-associated TCR beta chains in a later analysis were more clonally expanded and had lower generation probabilities. According to a later analysis, most CMV-associated TCR beta chains appeared to be HLA-restricted, and the HLA associations seemed to be driven largely by CMV exposure. Specific HLA alleles were associated with 15,000 to 20,000 TCR beta sequences at a false discovery rate of 0.05 in a later analysis. The presence/absence analyses assumed that sequencing depth was roughly uniform across donors, and that assumption may not be true. Because counts were too low, around 18 rarely observed V segments, including chromosome 9 orphons, were left out of the earlier analysis of approximately 580 of the donors.

The cohort was made up of about 610 healthy bone marrow donors. At the time of sampling, every cohort member was nominally healthy, though immune exposures that went unrecorded were likely present. The donor tested CMV seropositive and was one of the 289 seropositive cohort members. Every donor gave a peripheral blood sample, and the peripheral blood mononuclear cells from that sample were used for TCR beta sequencing. The Qiagen DNeasy Blood Extraction Kit was used to extract genomic DNA from the blood cell samples. Including cysteine and phenylalanine, the CDR3 has 17 amino acids. Solely the CDR3 DNA is kept, with 51 bases framed from the first base.

The sequenced sample was PBMCs. The sequence came from a man aged 35-49 years in good health and CMV-seropositive. The sequence links TRBV21-1 to TRBJ2-5; the table's TRBD2 call for D was not verified on the DNA. TRBV21-1 is a documented pseudogene. In nucleotide form, the sequence is TGTGCCAGCAGCAAAGGGCCGACTAGCGGGAGTGTGGAGACCCAGTACTTC. This is translated as CASSKGPTSGSVETQYF.